The clone carrying this T cell receptor beta chain was detected only a few times. This record comes from a study of T cells after yellow fever vaccination. Turning to the study itself: Each low-cell-number fraction was prepared by means of SMART-Seq v4 Ultra Low Input.

5'RACE template switching produced TCR cDNA carrying a universal primer site and UMIs. TCRdb independently ran MiXCR on the 5' RACE reads; one entry per CDR3 protein. The sample holds about 580,000 distinct CDR3 sequences, around 16% seen once. With 1 base removed from V and 4 bases from J, the gap between germline ends came to 13 bases. This CDR3 spans 15 amino acids. Germline-derived CDR1 and CDR2 are SEHNR and FQNEAQ (reference sequence). V is TRBV7-9 and J is TRBJ2-5; D perhaps matches TRBD1 (6 bases). The material sequenced was PBMCs, taken 4 to 5 days after the first yellow fever vaccination. This TCR came from a man aged 18 to 30 who received the YFV17D yellow fever vaccine. The CDR3 spells CASSLVSGAGETQYF. The CDR3 DNA follows: TGTGCCAGCAGCTTAGTATCAGGGGCTGGAGAGACCCAGTACTTC.